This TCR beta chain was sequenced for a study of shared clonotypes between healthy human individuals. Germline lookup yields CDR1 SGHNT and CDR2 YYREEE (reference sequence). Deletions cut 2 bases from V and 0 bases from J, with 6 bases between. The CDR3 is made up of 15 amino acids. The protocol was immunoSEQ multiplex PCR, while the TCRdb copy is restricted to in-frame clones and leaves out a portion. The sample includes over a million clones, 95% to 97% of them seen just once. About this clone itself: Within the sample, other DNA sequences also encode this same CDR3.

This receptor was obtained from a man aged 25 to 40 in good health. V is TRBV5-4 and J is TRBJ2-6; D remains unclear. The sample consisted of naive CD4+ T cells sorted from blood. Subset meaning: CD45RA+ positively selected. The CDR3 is CASSFPSSGANVLTF. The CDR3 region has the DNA TGTGCCAGCAGCTTCCCTTCCTCTGGGGCCAACGTCCTGACTTTC.